These 29 T cell receptor beta chains were sequenced from one sample in a study of blood T cell repertoires in COVID-19. Here immunoSEQ multiplex PCR was the method, and the copy in TCRdb shows in-frame clones only, minus some. Among some 150,000 clones, about 90% were seen once, and the ten largest hold roughly 35%. Sequencing was done on a sample of peripheral blood. Receptors were obtained from a man aged 45-65 years who had recovered from COVID-19.

V gene TRBV7-6 combines with J gene TRBJ2-1, with D possibly being TRBD2 (5 bases). Germline V gives CDR1 SGHVS, CDR2 FNYEAQ. Trimming pared 5 bases from V and 5 bases from J, leaving 16 bases between. CDR3 size: 15 residues. CDR3 in amino acids: CASSGRAAQNNEQFF. CDR3 nucleotides: TGTGCCAGCAGCGGGCGGGCAGCGCAAAACAATGAGCAGTTCTTC.

V gene TRBV29-1 combines with J gene TRBJ1-2, with a possible D match to TRBD1 (6 bases). The V end was cut by 3 bases, the J end by 8 bases, with 13 bases between. CDR3 length: 12 amino acids. From germline, CDR1 is SQVTM and CDR2 ANQGSEA. The CDR3 DNA reads as TGCAGCGTTGACGGGGGGGCGCGCGGCTACACCTTC. Amino acids: CSVDGGARGYTF.

The chain uses TRBV6-1 and TRBJ2-1; D may be TRBD1 (6 bases). This CDR3 spans 14 amino acids. V was clipped by 1 base and J by 5 bases, with 9 bases between them. Germline loops: CDR1 MNHNS, CDR2 SASEGT. This CDR3 is CASSEGQGNNEQFF. The CDR3 DNA is TGTGCCAGCAGTGAAGGTCAGGGGAACAATGAGCAGTTCTTC.

The V call is TRBV21-1, the J call TRBJ1-5; the table gives TRBD1 as D, unverified against the DNA. TRBV21-1 is deemed a pseudogene. This CDR3 spans 14 amino acids. The CDR3 DNA follows: TGTGCCAGCAGCTACCGACAGACTTATCAGCCCCAGCATTTT. It is translated as CASSYRQTYQPQHF.

The V gene is TRBV15, the J gene TRBJ2-7; D unresolved. The CDR3 sequence is 13 residues long. The V gene's germline CDR1 is LNHNV and CDR2 YYDKDF (reference sequence). Deletions cut 0 bases from V and 6 bases from J, with 9 bases between. For the CDR3, the DNA is TGTGCCACCAGCAGAGATCCTGTCGGCGAGCAGTACTTC. It specifies CATSRDPVGEQYF. Filled out from reference TRBV15 and TRBJ2-7, the complete variable domain reads DAMVIQNPRYQVTQFGKPVTLSCSQTLNHNVMYWYQQKSSQAPKLLFHYYDKDFNNEADTPDNFQSRRPNTSFCFLDIRSPGLGDTAMYLCATSRDPVGEQYFGPGTRLTVT.

The chain has TRBV19 and TRBJ1-2; TRBD1 agrees at 10 bases. This CDR3 is 18 amino acids long. V was pared by 0 bases and J by 0 bases, with 7 bases of the junction left unmatched. Germline V gene lookup returns CDR1 LNHDA and CDR2 SQIVND (reference sequence). Here the CDR3 reads CASSIEAGTGAANYGYTF. CDR3 DNA: TGTGCCAGTAGTATAGAGGCCGGGACAGGGGCCGCTAACTATGGCTACACCTTC.

The chain carries TRBV11-3 and TRBJ1-2, with a tentative D call TRBD1 (5 bases). Per germline, CDR1 SGHNT and CDR2 YENEEA. The CDR3 totals 13 residues. The V and J ends lost 2 bases and 4 bases respectively, with 8 bases between them. The CDR3 DNA reads TGTGCCAGCAGCTTAAGACAGAGCTATGGCTACACCTTC. Translating gives CASSLRQSYGYTF.

The J gene is TRBJ1-1, the V gene TRBV11-2; a possible D gene is TRBD1 (5 bases). This CDR3 is built from 17 residues. V shed 5 bases and J shed 2 bases, with 21 bases lying between them. The germline V gene encodes CDR1 SGHAT and CDR2 FQNNGV. The CDR3 region is CASSRRGTLERNTEAFF. CDR3 bases: TGTGCCAGCAGCCGACGGGGGACGCTGGAGAGAAACACTGAAGCTTTCTTT.

This chain joins TRBV6-2 or TRBV6-3 and TRBJ2-1; possible D gene TRBD2, 6 bases. V was shortened by 0 bases and J by 4 bases, with 13 bases between the two germline ends. There are 16 residues in the CDR3. The germline CDR1 and CDR2 sequences are MNHEY and SVGEGT. CDR3 protein: CASSYSMSGGYNEQFF. DNA for the CDR3: TGTGCCAGCAGTTACTCGATGAGTGGGGGGTACAATGAGCAGTTCTTC.

This sequence joins TRBV18 and TRBJ1-2, with 9 bases that match TRBD1. The CDR3 is 16 residues long. V trimming: 3 bases; J trimming: 2 bases; junction bases outside the gene matches: 7. CDR1 is KGHSH and CDR2 is LQKENI in the germline V gene. The CDR3 is CASSPVFGTGNYGYTF. The CDR3 nucleotides are TGTGCCAGCTCACCTGTTTTTGGGACAGGGAACTATGGCTACACCTTC.

The sample holds one count of this clone. The chain carries TRBV30 and TRBJ1-1, with a tentative D call TRBD1 (6 bases). Germline CDR1 GTSNPN, CDR2 SVGIG (reference sequence). The CDR3 is 14 residues long. The V gene lost 3 bases and the J gene lost 0 bases, with 11 bases spanning the gap. The CDR3 coding sequence is TGTGCCTGGAGAGCGGGACACGTGAACACTGAAGCTTTCTTT. Translating gives CAWRAGHVNTEAFF. Full variable domain (remainder filled in from reference TRBV30 and TRBJ1-1): SQTIHQWPATLVQPVGSPLSLECTVEGTSNPNLYWYRQAAGRGLQLLFYSVGIGQISSEVPQNLSASRPQDRQFILSSKKLLLSDSGFYLCAWRAGHVNTEAFFGQGTRLTVV.

The chain joins TRBV28 to TRBJ1-6; perhaps TRBD1 as D (6 bases). Germline V gene data show CDR1 as MDHEN and CDR2 as SYDVKM. The CDR3 runs to 13 residues. V lost 6 bases to trimming and J lost 10 bases, with 13 bases between them. The CDR3 loop reads CASRAGEGSPLHF. The CDR3 nucleotides read TGTGCCAGCAGGGCAGGGGAGGGATCACCCCTCCACTTT.

The rearrangement links TRBV2 to TRBJ1-5; D is possibly TRBD1 (5 bases). There are 14 residues in the CDR3. Germline V gives CDR1 SNHLY, CDR2 FYNNEI. The V end lost 3 bases, the J end lost 7 bases, and 13 bases lay between the germline ends. CDR3 coding DNA: TGTGCCAGCAGTGAGGGGACTGTCAACCAGCCCCAGCATTTT. Translated: CASSEGTVNQPQHF.

The chain recombines TRBV7-8 with TRBJ1-5; no reliable D call. Per the germline V gene, CDR1 is SGHVS and CDR2 is FQNEAQ. Trimming cost V 1 base and J 6 bases, with 4 bases left between them. The CDR3 covers 12 residues. CDR3 region: CASSLGAQPQHF. The CDR3 nucleotides read TGTGCCAGCAGCTTAGGGGCTCAGCCCCAGCATTTT. Filled out from reference TRBV7-8 and TRBJ1-5, the complete variable domain reads GAGVSQSPRYKVAKRGQDVALRCDPISGHVSLFWYQQALGQGPEFLTYFQNEAQLDKSGLPSDRFFAERPEGSVSTLKIQRTQQEDSAVYLCASSLGAQPQHFGDGTRLSIL.

The V and J genes are TRBV11-2 and TRBJ1-6, with D maybe TRBD1 (6 bases). CDR1 is SGHAT and CDR2 is FQNNGV in the germline V gene. Deletions cut 2 bases from V and 8 bases from J, with 10 bases between. CDR3 size: 14 residues. The CDR3, as DNA: TGTGCCAGCAGCTTACGCAGGGGTGATTCACCCCTCCACTTT. It codes for CASSLRRGDSPLHF. The full variable domain, in which reference TRBV11-2 and TRBJ1-6 provide the parts outside the CDR3, is EAGVAQSPRYKIIEKRQSVAFWCNPISGHATLYWYQQILGQGPKLLIQFQNNGVVDDSQLPKDRFSAERLKGVDSTLKIQPAKLEDSAVYLCASSLRRGDSPLHFGNGTRLTVT.

V and J are TRBV6-5 and TRBJ1-2; 10 bases fit TRBD1. The CDR3 sequence is 14 residues long. CDR1 MNHEY and CDR2 SVGAGI come from the germline V gene. The V segment lost 0 bases and the J segment 7 bases; nucleotides outside the gene matches: 2. The CDR3 protein is CASSYSGQGLGYTF. The CDR3 bases are TGTGCCAGCAGTTACTCGGGACAGGGGCTTGGCTACACCTTC.

The chain's CDR3 is CASSRLGSGGSYNEQFF. The CDR3 bases are TGTGCCAGCAGCCGCCTGGGGAGCGGGGGGTCCTACAATGAGCAGTTCTTC. The J gene is TRBJ2-1, the V gene TRBV7-9, with 9 bases matching TRBD2. The germline CDR1 and CDR2 sequences are SEHNR and FQNEAQ (reference sequence). The CDR3 has 17 residues. The junction had 9 bases not matched to a gene; V was cut back by 5 bases and J by 1 base.

J is TRBJ1-1 and V is TRBV18; the D is unclear. The CDR3 has 15 amino acids. The V gene lost 4 bases and the J gene lost 6 bases, with 18 bases spanning the gap. Germline CDR1 and CDR2: KGHSH and LQKENI. CDR3 bases: TGTGCCAGCTCACTCGGACCCAGTGGCGGGCCTGAAGCTTTCTTT. It yields the protein CASSLGPSGGPEAFF.

The chain couples TRBV5-1 to TRBJ2-1, with D perhaps TRBD2 (5 bases). Per the germline V gene, CDR1 is SGHRS and CDR2 is YFSETQ. The CDR3 length is 15 residues. With 6 bases removed from V and 0 bases from J, the gap between germline ends came to 13 bases. The CDR3 is CASKEGYPSYNEQFF. In DNA form, the CDR3 reads TGCGCCAGCAAAGAGGGATACCCCTCCTACAATGAGCAGTTCTTC.

The chain is built from TRBV5-1 and TRBJ1-4; 9 nucleotides align to TRBD1. This CDR3 is built from 14 residues. Germline CDR1 and CDR2: SGHRS and YFSETQ. J lost 3 bases, V lost 4 bases, and 1 base had no gene match. CDR3 loop: CASSRDRANEKLFF. The DNA for the CDR3 is TGCGCCAGCAGCCGGGACAGGGCTAATGAAAAACTGTTTTTT.

The rearrangement uses TRBV7-3 and TRBJ2-1, with 7 bases that match TRBD2. The CDR3 is 16 residues long. The germline V gene has CDR1 SGHTA and CDR2 FQGTGA. V lost 6 bases, J lost 8 bases, and 16 bases stayed unmatched. This CDR3 is CASSTRGGQGGYEQFF. CDR3 nucleotide sequence: TGTGCCAGCAGTACAAGAGGAGGCCAGGGAGGGTATGAGCAGTTCTTC.

The CDR3 here is CATSRGLSGGSTDTQYF. CDR3 in DNA: TGTGCCACCAGCAGGGGCCTAAGCGGGGGGAGCACAGATACGCAGTATTTT. The J gene is TRBJ2-3, the V gene TRBV15, with 9 nucleotides matching TRBD2. The CDR3 has 17 amino acids. The germline V gene encodes CDR1 LNHNV and CDR2 YYDKDF (reference sequence). Trimming cost V 3 bases and J 0 bases; bases outside gene matches: 7.

This clone was seen a handful of times. The genes are TRBV12-3 or TRBV12-4 and TRBJ2-7; maybe TRBD1 (6 bases). With 4 bases removed from V and 4 bases from J, the gap between germline ends came to 8 bases. The CDR3 consists of 12 residues. The CDR3 DNA reads as TGTGCCAGCAGTTCCACAGGGTACGAGCAGTACTTC. Residues: CASSSTGYEQYF.

V is TRBV19 and J is TRBJ1-2, with a tentative D call TRBD1 (6 bases). V shed 3 bases and J shed 4 bases, with 15 bases lying between them. This CDR3 is built from 15 residues. Per germline, CDR1 LNHDA and CDR2 SQIVND (reference sequence). The CDR3 spells CASSIDRRNFYGYTF. CDR3 in DNA: TGTGCCAGTAGTATCGACAGGCGAAACTTCTATGGCTACACCTTC. Drawing the rest from reference TRBV19 and TRBJ1-2, the complete variable domain is DGGITQSPKYLFRKEGQNVTLSCEQNLNHDAMYWYRQDPGQGLRLIYYSQIVNDFQKGDIAEGYSVSREKKESFPLTVTSAQKNPTAFYLCASSIDRRNFYGYTFGSGTRLTVV.

This clone was observed a single time. The chain links TRBV5-1 to TRBJ1-4; no clear D gene. CDR1 is SGHRS and CDR2 is YFSETQ in the germline V gene. This CDR3 is 15 amino acids long. V shed 3 bases and J shed 7 bases, with 16 bases lying between them. The CDR3 sequence is CASSSSETEAEKLFF. CDR3 nucleotides: TGCGCCAGCAGCTCGTCAGAGACGGAGGCTGAAAAACTGTTTTTT.

The chain has TRBV5-8 and TRBJ1-5; TRBD1 agrees at 7 bases. Unmatched junction bases numbered 12, after V lost 3 bases and J lost 0 bases. There are 18 residues in the CDR3. Germline lookup yields CDR1 SGHTS and CDR2 YDEGEE. The CDR3 coding sequence is TGTGCCAGCAGCTCCCGGGACAGCAACCTATATAGCAATCAGCCCCAGCATTTT. Translating it yields CASSSRDSNLYSNQPQHF. Variable domain in full (rest from reference TRBV5-8 and TRBJ1-5): EAGVTQSPTHLIKTRGQQATLRCSPISGHTSVYWYQQALGLGLQFLLWYDEGEERNRGNFPPRFSGRQFPNYSSELNVNALELEDSALYLCASSSRDSNLYSNQPQHFGDGTRLSIL.

This clone appeared once. The chain is built from TRBV19 and TRBJ2-1; 10 nucleotides line up with TRBD2. Germline V gene data show CDR1 as LNHDA and CDR2 as SQIVND (reference sequence). V was pared by 5 bases and J by 9 bases, with 13 bases of the junction left unmatched. This CDR3 has 16 residues. In nucleotides, the CDR3 is TGTGCCAGTAGTCGGGTGGGGACTAGCGATATTAGTGAGCAGTTCTTC. Amino acid sequence: CASSRVGTSDISEQFF.

This chain joins TRBV9 and TRBJ1-1; D is undetermined. This CDR3 has 13 residues. Germline CDR1 reads SGDLS; CDR2 reads YYNGEE. Deletions cut 0 bases from V and 11 bases from J, with 14 bases between. CDR3 coding DNA: TGTGCCAGCAGCGTAGGGGCAGGTTCGACGGCTTTCTTT. This gives the protein CASSVGAGSTAFF.

The chain joins TRBV2 to TRBJ1-4, with no clear D. V was pared by 7 bases and J by 8 bases, with 14 bases between. The CDR3 length is 13 residues. CDR1 and CDR2 (germline): SNHLY, FYNNEI. CDR3 protein: CASTRDRGEKLFF. CDR3 coding DNA: TGTGCCAGCACGAGGGATCGAGGCGAAAAACTGTTTTTT.